The 10 T cell receptor beta chains in this list originate from one sample, sequenced in a study of cytomegalovirus exposure and HLA in healthy donors (dated by TCRdb to the late 2010s). Libraries were made using the immunoSEQ multiplex PCR assay. This is the immuneACCESS table as TCRdb keeps it, with only in-frame sequences that have V and J called. A part of the clones is gone; compared with another copy, unresolved V genes explain less than half, and the rest is unexplained. This sample lists over 100,000 clones; roughly 89% were detected once. Of the sample, around 1.2% falls within the top ten clones. The specimen was PBMCs. The source is a young woman in good health and CMV-seronegative.

This clone was counted a single time. The V gene is TRBV7-3, the J gene TRBJ2-5; TRBD2 aligns across 10 bases. The V and J ends lost 5 bases and 4 bases, in that order; junction bases with no gene match: 10. This CDR3 comprises 16 residues. Germline-derived CDR1 and CDR2 are SGHTA and FQGTGA. The CDR3 DNA sequence: TGTGCCAGCAGCCAAGGGAGCGGGGGGGCGTCAGAGACCCAGTACTTC. Encoded protein: CASSQGSGGASETQYF.

The chain carries TRBV7-3 and TRBJ2-3, with TRBD1 identical over 10 bases. Germline values: CDR1 SGHTA, CDR2 FQGTGA. V gave up 3 bases and J gave up 3 bases; unmatched junction bases: 3. This CDR3 region has 15 residues. The CDR3 DNA is TGTGCCAGCAGCTTTTCGGGACAGGGGACAGATACGCAGTATTTT. Translated: CASSFSGQGTDTQYF.

The V gene is TRBV7-2, the J gene TRBJ1-2; no definite D call. This CDR3 has 13 amino acids. Germline CDR1 and CDR2: SGHTA and FQGNSA. V was pared by 5 bases and J by 4 bases, with 11 bases between. In DNA form, the CDR3 reads TGTGCCAGCAGCCCCCGGGTTTCCTATGGCTACACCTTC. It encodes CASSPRVSYGYTF.

The rearrangement uses TRBV27 and TRBJ1-6; D is unclear. Germline V gene lookup returns CDR1 MNHEY and CDR2 SMNVEV (reference sequence). Trimming removed 5 bases from V and 8 bases from J, with 13 bases in between. The CDR3 sequence is 14 residues long. CDR3 region: CASSPPLEDSPLHF. The DNA of the CDR3 is TGTGCCAGCAGTCCCCCCTTAGAGGATTCACCCCTCCACTTT.

The gene calls are TRBV5-1 and TRBJ1-2; TRBD1 matches at 12 bases. The junction had 5 bases not matched to a gene; V was cut back by 4 bases and J by 4 bases. This CDR3 has 15 amino acids. The V gene's germline CDR1 is SGHRS and CDR2 YFSETQ. CDR3 sequence (DNA): TGCGCCAGCAGCCTGGGACAGGGGGCCTCCTATGGCTACACCTTC. It is translated as CASSLGQGASYGYTF.

This clone was recorded once. CDR3 DNA sequence: TGTGCCAGCTCACCACTATCGGGGGGCGCAGCCTACGAGCAGTACTTC. Protein sequence: CASSPLSGGAAYEQYF. The chain employs TRBV18 and TRBJ2-7; D perhaps matches TRBD2 (7 bases). Per germline, CDR1 KGHSH and CDR2 LQKENI. V was trimmed by 1 base and J by 2 bases, leaving 15 bases between them. The CDR3 totals 16 residues.

This clone qualifies as medium-sized. V gene TRBV6-4 combines with J gene TRBJ2-3, with 13 positions matching TRBD2. The V segment lost 2 bases and the J segment 4 bases; nucleotides outside the gene matches: 0. CDR1 MRHNA and CDR2 SNTAGT come from the germline V gene. The CDR3 runs to 15 residues. Here the CDR3 DNA reads TGTGCCAGCAGTGACACTAGCGGGGGGGCAGATACGCAGTATTTT. This codes for CASSDTSGGADTQYF.

The J gene is TRBJ1-6, the V gene TRBV9; 9 bases agree with TRBD1. The CDR3 consists of 15 residues. From germline, CDR1 is SGDLS and CDR2 YYNGEE. Trimming took 0 bases from V and 8 from J; bases not matched to a gene: 3. CDR3 residues: CASSVVGQGHSPLHF. CDR3 nucleotides: TGTGCCAGCAGCGTAGTGGGACAGGGACATTCACCCCTCCACTTT.

The chain uses TRBV2 and TRBJ2-1, with 11 bases fitting TRBD2. Losses at the gene ends were 4 bases for V and 5 bases for J; bases not matched to a gene: 4. Germline CDR1 reads SNHLY; CDR2 reads FYNNEI. This CDR3 comprises 15 residues. For the CDR3, the DNA is TGTGCCAGCAGTGTACGGACTAGCGGGCACAATGAGCAGTTCTTC. This gives the protein CASSVRTSGHNEQFF.

This chain links TRBV27 with TRBJ2-2; TRBD1 agrees at 7 bases. The trim removed 4 bases at V and 3 bases at J, leaving 5 bases unmatched. The CDR3 totals 15 residues. Germline V lookup: CDR1 MNHEY, CDR2 SMNVEV (reference sequence). CDR3 DNA: TGTGCCAGCAGTTCCTCGGGACAGTACACCGGGGAGCTGTTTTTT. It specifies CASSSSGQYTGELFF.